This note documents a single TCR beta chain sequence. With 2 bases clipped from V and 7 bases from J, the junction kept 2 bases outside the gene matches. Germline CDR1 reads MNHEY; CDR2 reads SVGAGI. The CDR3 length is 14 residues. Method: immunoSEQ multiplex PCR; TCRdb's copy keeps in-frame clones and lacks some. The repertoire has approximately 150,000 clones, roughly 92% of them found once; the top ten carry around 1.7%. The sample belongs to a study of T cell responses to AZD1222 COVID-19 vaccine. The J gene is TRBJ1-6, the V gene TRBV6-5; 7 bases align to TRBD1. Sample: peripheral blood, taken on day 0 of AZD1222 vaccination. The TCR originated in an adult in good health. DNA of the CDR3: TGTGCCAGCAGTTACCGGGACAGCAATTCACCCCTCCACTTT. This sequence encodes CASSYRDSNSPLHF.